This is a list of T cell receptor beta chains from one sample in a study of prognosis after radiotherapy for stage I lung cancer. From the multiplex PCR reads, TCRdb called clonotypes with MiXCR, one entry per CDR3 protein. The sample comprises about 34,000 distinct CDR3 sequences, approximately 36% of which are singletons, and around 16% rests with the top ten. The sample consisted of PBMCs, taken before or after stereotactic body radiation therapy (not recorded which). Every receptor here comes from a donor aged 50 or older with non-small cell lung cancer. Each CDR3 is given with its conserved first and last residue. Fields, in order: V gene, D gene, clone size, J gene, CDR3 protein, CDR3 DNA. The D gene is left open where the match is weak. Some rows mark clone size as missing; the rest say once, few, many or name a class of expanded clone.

>TRBV5-1|-|many|TRBJ2-7
CASSPEVGAQYF
TGCGCCAGCAGCCCGGAGGTAGGAGCGCAGTACTTC
>TRBV28|-|many|TRBJ2-5
CASRTGSGETQYF
TGTGCCAGCAGAACAGGGTCGGGAGAGACCCAGTACTTC
>TRBV6-1|TRBD1|few|TRBJ1-5
CATRTGYQPQHF
TGTGCCACCCGGACAGGATATCAGCCCCAGCATTTT
>TRBV5-5|-|-|TRBJ1-2
CASSLEQLGYYGYTF
TGTGCCAGCAGCTTGGAACAGCTGGGCTACTATGGCTACACCTTC
>TRBV11-3|-|many|TRBJ1-2
CASSTGGTGGYTF
TGTGCCAGCAGCACAGGAGGGACGGGTGGCTACACCTTC
>TRBV5-8|-|many|TRBJ2-7
CASSLFSDSAYEQYF
TGTGCCAGCAGCTTGTTTTCTGACTCCGCCTACGAGCAGTACTTC
>TRBV24-1|-|-|TRBJ1-5
CATSDLPDRLCGQPQHF
TGTGCCACCAGTGATTTACCTGACAGGCTTTGCGGTCAGCCCCAGCATTTT
>TRBV18|TRBD1|many|TRBJ2-1
CASSPLERQGAVNEQFF
TGTGCCAGCTCCCCACTAGAGCGACAGGGGGCGGTCAATGAGCAGTTCTTC
>TRBV6-6|-|-|TRBJ2-7
CATSYSGVGPYEQYF
TGTGCCACCAGTTACTCGGGAGTTGGGCCCTACGAGCAGTACTTC
>TRBV12-3/TRBV12-4|TRBD1|-|TRBJ1-1
CASSLGAGGLEAFF
TGTGCCAGCAGCCTGGGGGCAGGGGGCCTGGAAGCTTTCTTT
>TRBV5-1|TRBD2|many|TRBJ2-2
CASTASGSDTGELFF
TGCGCCAGCACGGCTAGCGGGAGCGACACCGGGGAGCTGTTTTTT
>TRBV27|-|once|TRBJ1-2
CASILRRSYGYTF
TGTGCCAGCATCTTACGCCGGAGCTATGGCTACACCTTC
>TRBV12-3/TRBV12-4|-|many|TRBJ2-1
CASSLFPLRETNEQFF
TGTGCCAGCAGTTTATTTCCCCTTCGGGAGACGAATGAGCAGTTCTTC